The source of this TCR beta chain is a study of blood T cell repertoires in COVID-19. Original analysis: By means of reference gene primer amplification, nucleated cell counts were estimated. Sequencing used immunoSEQ multiplex PCR; TCRdb keeps in-frame clones, though not all of them. Clonal size and the V and J genes are those of that table, whereas D and trimming came from the DNA. The sample has about 81,000 clones, just over 85% seen once. J was trimmed by 7 bases and V by 5 bases; bases with no gene match: 6. Germline CDR1 and CDR2: SGHRS and YFSETQ. The CDR3 extends over 12 amino acids. This receptor was taken from a woman older than 75 with acute or convalescent COVID-19. The specimen sequenced was peripheral blood. The rearrangement uses TRBV5-1 and TRBJ2-7; 7 nucleotides line up with TRBD2. DNA for the CDR3: TGCGCCAGCAGAGAATCAGCGGGGGAGCAGTACTTC. This translates into CASRESAGEQYF.